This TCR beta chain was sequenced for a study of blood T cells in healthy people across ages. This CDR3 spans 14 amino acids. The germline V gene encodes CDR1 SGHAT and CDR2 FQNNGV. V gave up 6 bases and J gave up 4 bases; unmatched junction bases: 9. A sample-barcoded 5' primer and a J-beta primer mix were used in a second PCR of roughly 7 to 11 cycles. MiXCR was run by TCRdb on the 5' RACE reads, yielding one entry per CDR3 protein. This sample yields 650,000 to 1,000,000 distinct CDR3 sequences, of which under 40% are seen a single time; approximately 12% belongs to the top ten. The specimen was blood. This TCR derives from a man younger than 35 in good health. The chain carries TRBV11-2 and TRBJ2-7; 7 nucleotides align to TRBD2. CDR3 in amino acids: CASRGQGGSYEQYF. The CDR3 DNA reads TGTGCCAGCAGAGGGCAGGGAGGGTCATACGAGCAGTACTTC.